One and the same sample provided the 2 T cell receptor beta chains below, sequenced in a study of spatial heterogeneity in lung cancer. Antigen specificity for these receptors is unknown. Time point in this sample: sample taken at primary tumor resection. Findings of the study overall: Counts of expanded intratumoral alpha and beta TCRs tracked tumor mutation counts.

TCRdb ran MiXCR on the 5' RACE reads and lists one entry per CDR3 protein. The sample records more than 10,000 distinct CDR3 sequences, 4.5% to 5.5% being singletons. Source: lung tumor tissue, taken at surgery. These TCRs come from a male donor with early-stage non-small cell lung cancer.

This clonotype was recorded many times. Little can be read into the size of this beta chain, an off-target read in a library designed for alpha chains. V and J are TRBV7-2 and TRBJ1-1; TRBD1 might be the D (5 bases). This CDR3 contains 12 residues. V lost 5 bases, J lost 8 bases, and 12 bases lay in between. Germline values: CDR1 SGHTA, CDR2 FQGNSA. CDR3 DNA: TGTGCCAGCAGCCTGGGGGGGAAGGAAGCTTTCTTT. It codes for CASSLGGKEAFF.

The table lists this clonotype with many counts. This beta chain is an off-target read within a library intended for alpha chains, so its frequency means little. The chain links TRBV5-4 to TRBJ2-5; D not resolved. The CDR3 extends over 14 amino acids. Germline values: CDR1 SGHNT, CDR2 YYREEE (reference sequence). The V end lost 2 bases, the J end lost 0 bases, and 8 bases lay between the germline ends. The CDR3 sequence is CASSLEADQETQYF. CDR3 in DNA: TGTGCCAGCAGCTTAGAGGCAGACCAAGAGACCCAGTACTTC.